This entry lists 13 T cell receptor beta chains sequenced from one sample in a study of blood T cell repertoires in COVID-19 (TCRdb year 2020). Library creation used the immunoSEQ multiplex PCR assay. TCRdb's version of the immuneACCESS table is confined to in-frame rearrangements and falls short of the full clone set. An unresolved V gene accounts for under half of the shortfall where checked; the remainder is of unknown origin. The sample includes 170,000 or so clones, with 85% to 90% observed a single time. Clones ranked in the top ten supply around 7% of the sample. Sequences were obtained from PBMCs or T cells enriched from blood (not recorded which). These receptors were taken from a woman aged 50 to 65 who had recovered from COVID-19.

This clone was found once. The chain joins TRBV12-5 to TRBJ2-1; 10 bases match TRBD2. The ends lost 6 bases at V and 4 bases at J; junction bases unmatched: 6. CDR1 and CDR2 (germline): LGHNT, FRNRAP. CDR3 length equals 15 residues. The CDR3 nucleotides are TGTGCTAGTGGGCTAGCGGGGGCCCTTTACAATGAGCAGTTCTTC. This codes for CASGLAGALYNEQFF. Filled out from reference TRBV12-5 and TRBJ2-1, the complete variable domain reads DARVTQTPRHKVTEMGQEVTMRCQPILGHNTVFWYRQTMMQGLELLAYFRNRAPLDDSGMPKDRFSAEMPDATLATLKIQPSEPRDSAVYFCASGLAGALYNEQFFGPGTRLTVL.

This chain's CDR3 is CSAGAGYYEQYF. CDR3 DNA: TGCAGCGCTGGAGCTGGGTACTACGAGCAGTACTTC. J is TRBJ2-7 and V is TRBV29-1; unclear D gene. The CDR3 is 12 amino acids. Trimming cost V 7 bases and J 3 bases, with 13 bases left between them. Germline lookup yields CDR1 SQVTM and CDR2 ANQGSEA.

The rearrangement uses TRBV11-2 and TRBJ1-1; no clear D. The V gene's germline CDR1 is SGHAT and CDR2 FQNNGV. Trimming pared 0 bases from V and 1 base from J, leaving 9 bases between. The CDR3 spans 15 residues. CDR3: CASSLDLNRNTEAFF. The CDR3 nucleotides are TGTGCCAGCAGCTTAGATCTCAACAGGAACACTGAAGCTTTCTTT. Based on the CDR3 plus reference TRBV11-2 and TRBJ1-1, the full variable domain is EAGVAQSPRYKIIEKRQSVAFWCNPISGHATLYWYQQILGQGPKLLIQFQNNGVVDDSQLPKDRFSAERLKGVDSTLKIQPAKLEDSAVYLCASSLDLNRNTEAFFGQGTRLTVV.

This clone has only one observation. The chain uses TRBV19 and TRBJ2-7; D not resolved. The germline V gene encodes CDR1 LNHDA and CDR2 SQIVND (reference sequence). Trimming shortened V by 0 bases and J by 1 base, and 10 bases separated the two germline ends. The CDR3 totals 15 residues. The CDR3 DNA reads TGTGCCAGTAGTATAGATCGTGAGCTTTCCTACGAGCAGTACTTC. Protein: CASSIDRELSYEQYF. Full variable domain (rest looked up from reference TRBV19 and TRBJ2-7): DGGITQSPKYLFRKEGQNVTLSCEQNLNHDAMYWYRQDPGQGLRLIYYSQIVNDFQKGDIAEGYSVSREKKESFPLTVTSAQKNPTAFYLCASSIDRELSYEQYFGPGTRLTVT.

The chain couples TRBV9 to TRBJ1-2; D is possibly TRBD1 (5 bases). The CDR3 spans 16 residues. The germline gives CDR1 SGDLS, CDR2 YYNGEE. V shed 0 bases and J shed 0 bases, with 12 bases lying between them. The CDR3 reads CASSVGGLTANYGYTF. In nucleotides, the CDR3 is TGTGCCAGCAGCGTAGGGGGACTGACAGCTAACTATGGCTACACCTTC.

This rearrangement joins TRBV6-2 or TRBV6-3 to TRBJ1-5; D gene uncertain. CDR1 and CDR2 (germline): MNHEY, SVGEGT. V was trimmed by 0 bases and J by 7 bases, leaving 7 bases between them. This CDR3 has 13 residues. The DNA of the CDR3 is TGTGCCAGCAGTTACTCCCCCCAGCAGCCCCAGCATTTT. Its protein product is CASSYSPQQPQHF.

This clone has only one observation. The J gene is TRBJ1-2, the V gene TRBV27; 7 bases line up with TRBD1. The CDR3 loop spans 17 amino acids. Germline V gene sequence: CDR1 MNHEY, CDR2 SMNVEV (reference sequence). V shed 4 bases, J shed 4 bases, and the junction held 15 bases outside the gene matches. The CDR3 DNA follows: TGTGCCAGCAGTTCTACGGGGCCGGACAGGTTTTCCTATGGCTACACCTTC. This codes for CASSSTGPDRFSYGYTF.

The gene calls are TRBV7-2 and TRBJ1-2; tentatively, D is TRBD1 (5 bases). CDR3 length: 13 amino acids. Trimming pared 1 base from V and 10 bases from J, leaving 13 bases between. Germline-derived CDR1 and CDR2 are SGHTA and FQGNSA. CDR3 sequence: CASSLGGGAPYTF. In DNA form, the CDR3 reads TGTGCCAGCAGCTTAGGAGGAGGGGCGCCCTACACCTTC.

This chain connects TRBV29-1 to TRBJ2-2, with a possible D match to TRBD1 (6 bases). Germline-derived CDR1 and CDR2 are SQVTM and ANQGSEA. V gave up 6 bases and J gave up 0 bases, with 11 bases separating them. The CDR3 length is 14 residues. For the CDR3, the DNA is TGCAGCGTGGGGGACAAGACGAACACCGGGGAGCTGTTTTTT. Protein sequence: CSVGDKTNTGELFF.

This clone was seen a single time. The V call is TRBV19, the J call TRBJ1-4, with D possibly TRBD1 on 6 matching bases. This CDR3 region has 16 residues. V shed 5 bases and J shed 3 bases, with 16 bases lying between them. Per germline, CDR1 LNHDA and CDR2 SQIVND (reference sequence). The chain's CDR3 is CASSPNQGMANEKLFF. CDR3 sequence (DNA): TGTGCCAGTAGTCCGAACCAGGGGATGGCTAATGAAAAACTGTTTTTT.

This sequence joins TRBV3-1 (or the pseudogene TRBV3-2) and TRBJ2-1; 11 nucleotides match TRBD2. J was trimmed by 5 bases and V by 4 bases; bases with no gene match: 10. Germline V gene data show CDR1 as LGHDT and CDR2 as YNNKEL (reference sequence). The CDR3 contains 17 residues. The CDR3 is CASSPALAGGPNNEQFF. The DNA of the CDR3 is TGTGCCAGCAGCCCAGCCCTAGCGGGGGGACCCAACAATGAGCAGTTCTTC.

This sequence joins TRBV19 and TRBJ1-2; unclear D gene. Between the trimmed V and J ends, which lost 3 bases and 1 base, there was a span of 9 bases. In germline, CDR1 is LNHDA, CDR2 SQIVND (reference sequence). This CDR3 contains 14 residues. CDR3 region: CASSIGERNYGYTF. The CDR3 region has the DNA TGTGCCAGTAGTATCGGTGAACGTAACTATGGCTACACCTTC.

The chain joins TRBV7-2 to TRBJ1-3; 7 bases line up with TRBD1. The length of the CDR3 is 16 residues. Germline lookup yields CDR1 SGHTA and CDR2 FQGNSA. V shed 5 bases, J shed 0 bases, and the junction held 7 bases outside the gene matches. The CDR3 DNA sequence: TGTGCCAGCAGCCAGGGACAGCCCAACTCTGGAAACACCATATATTTT. Its protein product is CASSQGQPNSGNTIYF.